The present entry profiles one T cell receptor (beta chain) with its context. Antigen: not known. In the PCR, 60 Vbeta and 13 Jbeta primers were used. Only in-frame clones appear in the TCRdb table, and some are missing; sequencing was by immunoSEQ multiplex PCR. The sample shows about 52,000 clones, 45% to 70% of them seen only once. The data originate from a study of cytomegalovirus exposure and HLA in healthy donors. Study-wide results and caveats: Presence/absence analyses supposed approximately even sequencing depth among donors. The study flagged 150 to 200 TCR beta chains as cytomegalovirus-associated. Exclusion as indistinguishable affected some V segments, including TRBV6-2 and TRBV6-3.

Germline V gene sequence: CDR1 MDHEN, CDR2 SYDVKM. The CDR3 contains 15 residues. Trimming at V came to 8 bases and at J to 4 bases, leaving 9 bases not matched to a gene. V usage is TRBV28 and J usage is TRBJ2-1, with 9 bases aligning to TRBD1. This clonotype originated in a human donor in good health. Source material: PBMCs. CDR3 in DNA: TGTGCCAGCGGACCCCGCGGGACAGGGTACAATGAGCAGTTCTTC. It codes for CASGPRGTGYNEQFF. Combining the CDR3 with reference TRBV28 and TRBJ2-1 gives the whole variable domain DVKVTQSSRYLVKRTGEKVFLECVQDMDHENMFWYRQDPGLGLRLIYFSYDVKMKEKGDIPEGYSVSREKKERFSLILESASTNQTSMYLCASGPRGTGYNEQFFGPGTRLTVL.